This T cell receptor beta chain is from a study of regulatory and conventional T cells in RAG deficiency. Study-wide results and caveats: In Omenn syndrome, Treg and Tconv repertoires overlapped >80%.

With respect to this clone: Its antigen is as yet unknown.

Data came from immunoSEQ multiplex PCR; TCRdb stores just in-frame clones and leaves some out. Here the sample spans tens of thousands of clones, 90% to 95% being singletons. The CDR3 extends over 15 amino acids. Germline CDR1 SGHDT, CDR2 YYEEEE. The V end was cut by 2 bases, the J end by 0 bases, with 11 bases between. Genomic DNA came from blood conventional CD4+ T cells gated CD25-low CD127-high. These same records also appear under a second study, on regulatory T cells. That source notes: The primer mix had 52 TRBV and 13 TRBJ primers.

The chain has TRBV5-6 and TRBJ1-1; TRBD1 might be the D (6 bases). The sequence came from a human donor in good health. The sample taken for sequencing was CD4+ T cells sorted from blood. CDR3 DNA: TGTGCCAGCAGCTTACCCACAGGGATGAACACTGAAGCTTTCTTT. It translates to CASSLPTGMNTEAFF.